The TCR beta chain described here comes from a study of T cells in Graves' hyperthyroidism and ophthalmopathy. Background on the study: Peripheral blood was drawn at first diagnosis, prior to all treatment.

Amplification of TCR beta CDR3 regions was performed using RNA transcripts as template. TCR CDR3 underwent first-round RT-PCR with the HTBI primer set. TCRdb passed the multiplex PCR reads through MiXCR, listing each CDR3 protein once. The sample comprises under 200,000 distinct CDR3 sequences, less than 10% of which are singletons, and more than 20% rests with the top ten. Subjects aged 18 to 65 presented with newly diagnosed hyperthyroidism of less than 2 months' duration. Patients were excluded for uncontrolled infection, other autoimmune disease, pregnancy or lactation. Drawn at first hyperthyroidism diagnosis, the blood sample preceded any ophthalmopathy symptoms. The sample taken for sequencing was blood. The TCR originated in a woman younger than 30 with Graves' hyperthyroidism that later progressed to Graves' ophthalmopathy.

This CDR3 reads CASSEAEERTVQETQYF. CDR3 bases: TGTGCCAGCAGTGAAGCGGAGGAAAGGACAGTCCAAGAGACCCAGTACTTC. The genes are TRBV6-1 and TRBJ2-5; TRBD1 might be the D (6 bases). This CDR3 is 17 amino acids long. V was pared by 0 bases and J by 1 base, with 15 bases between. Germline assignment: CDR1 MNHNS and CDR2 SASEGT.